This T cell receptor beta chain was captured by sequencing in a study of cytomegalovirus exposure and HLA in healthy donors. Overall study context: In a previous analysis, 110 million or so unique TCR beta sequences were found from roughly 200 million T cells.

These donors, healthy bone marrow donors, were studied. The ends were cut back, 2 bases at V and 6 bases at J, with 8 bases in the middle. CDR3 length: 13 amino acids. Per the germline V gene, CDR1 is MDHEN and CDR2 is SYDVKM. Use of 60 Vbeta and 13 Jbeta primers characterized the PCR. Some clones are missing from TCRdb's copy, which holds only in-frame ones; the method was immunoSEQ multiplex PCR. Of roughly 120,000 clones listed, roughly 76% are singletons. Source material: PBMCs. V usage is TRBV28 and J usage is TRBJ2-1; D gene uncertain. This clonotype originated in a man between 45 and 60 years old in good health and CMV-seropositive. CDR3 amino acids: CASSLQAFNEQFF. CDR3 in DNA: TGTGCCAGCAGTTTACAAGCATTCAATGAGCAGTTCTTC. Using reference TRBV28 and TRBJ2-1 for the parts outside the CDR3, the full variable domain is DVKVTQSSRYLVKRTGEKVFLECVQDMDHENMFWYRQDPGLGLRLIYFSYDVKMKEKGDIPEGYSVSREKKERFSLILESASTNQTSMYLCASSLQAFNEQFFGPGTRLTVL.